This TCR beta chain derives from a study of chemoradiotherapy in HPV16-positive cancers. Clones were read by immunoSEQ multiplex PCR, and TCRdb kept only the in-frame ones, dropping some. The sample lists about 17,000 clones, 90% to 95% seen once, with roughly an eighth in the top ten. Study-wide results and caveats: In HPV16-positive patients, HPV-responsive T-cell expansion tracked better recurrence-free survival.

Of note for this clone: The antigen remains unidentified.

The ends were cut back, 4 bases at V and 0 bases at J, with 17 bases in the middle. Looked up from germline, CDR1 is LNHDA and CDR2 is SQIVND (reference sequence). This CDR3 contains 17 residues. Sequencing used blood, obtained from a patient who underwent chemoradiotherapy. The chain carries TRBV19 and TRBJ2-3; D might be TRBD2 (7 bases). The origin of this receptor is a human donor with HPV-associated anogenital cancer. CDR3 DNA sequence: TGTGCCAGTAGTAAAGGGGGGGCATCTTCTAGCACAGATACGCAGTATTTT. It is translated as CASSKGGASSSTDTQYF.